The 21 T cell receptor beta chains in this list originate from one sample, sequenced in a study of blood T cell repertoires in COVID-19. TCRdb keeps only in-frame clones here, not all; method: immunoSEQ multiplex PCR. Among about 180,000 clones listed, roughly 88% were seen once. Input material: peripheral blood. The receptors come from a woman aged 30 to 39 with acute or convalescent COVID-19.

This rearrangement joins TRBV7-9 to TRBJ1-4, with 7 bases lining up with TRBD1. CDR3 length: 12 residues. The V gene end was trimmed by 8 bases and the J gene end by 5 bases; junction bases not matched to a gene: 2. CDR1 SEHNR and CDR2 FQNEAQ come from the germline V gene (reference sequence). The CDR3 sequence: CASGTENEKLFF. The CDR3 region has the DNA TGTGCCAGCGGGACAGAAAATGAAAAACTGTTTTTT.

The chain uses TRBV5-1 and TRBJ1-6; 7 nucleotides line up with TRBD1. Germline values: CDR1 SGHRS, CDR2 YFSETQ. Trimming at V came to 2 bases and at J to 0 bases, leaving 8 bases not matched to a gene. The CDR3 is 18 residues long. CDR3: CASSFLGRDSSYNSPLHF. The CDR3 coding sequence is TGCGCCAGCAGCTTTTTAGGGCGGGACAGCTCCTATAATTCACCCCTCCACTTT.

The chain has TRBV30 and TRBJ2-2; D is possibly TRBD2 (5 bases). CDR1 is GTSNPN and CDR2 is SVGIG in the germline V gene (reference sequence). Trimming pared 7 bases from V and 0 bases from J, leaving 12 bases between. The CDR3 has 14 amino acids. The CDR3 spells CASHGGSNTGELFF. The CDR3 DNA is TGTGCCTCCCACGGAGGTTCGAACACCGGGGAGCTGTTTTTT.

The chain couples TRBV5-1 to TRBJ1-2; TRBD1 matches 7 bases. This CDR3 comprises 16 residues. The V gene's germline CDR1 is SGHRS and CDR2 YFSETQ. Trimming cost V 0 bases and J 1 base; bases outside gene matches: 6. The CDR3: CASSLGGRGSNYGYTF. The CDR3 bases are TGCGCCAGCAGCTTGGGGGGCAGGGGGAGTAACTATGGCTACACCTTC.

This clone was seen a handful of times. The genes are TRBV7-9 and TRBJ1-3; the D gene is possibly TRBD1 (6 bases). Trimming removed 8 bases at V and 4 bases at J, with 18 bases between. This CDR3 contains 15 residues. Germline loops: CDR1 SEHNR, CDR2 FQNEAQ (reference sequence). The CDR3: CASSPAGTYGNTIYF. As DNA, the CDR3 is TGTGCCAGCTCTCCCGCCGGGACATACGGAAACACCATATATTTT.

CDR3 loop: CASSFRSGANVLTF. The CDR3 DNA reads TGTGCCAGCAGCTTCCGCTCTGGGGCCAACGTCCTGACTTTC. This chain links TRBV11-3 with TRBJ2-6, with unresolved D. With 3 bases removed from V and 0 bases from J, the gap between germline ends came to 3 bases. The CDR3 runs 14 residues. Germline CDR1 is SGHNT and CDR2 is YENEEA. Full variable domain (rest looked up from reference TRBV11-3 and TRBJ2-6): EAGVVQSPRYKIIEKKQPVAFWCNPISGHNTLYWYLQNLGQGPELLIRYENEEAVDDSQLPKDRFSAERLKGVDSTLKIQPAELGDSAVYLCASSFRSGANVLTFGAGSRLTVL.

The chain employs TRBV29-1 and TRBJ2-1, with D tentatively TRBD1 (7 bases). The germline CDR1 and CDR2 sequences are SQVTM and ANQGSEA. Trimming shortened V by 6 bases and J by 6 bases, and 27 bases separated the two germline ends. The CDR3 is 17 residues long. Here the CDR3 reads CSVIVARTARGVNEQFF. CDR3 bases: TGCAGCGTGATAGTTGCCCGGACAGCCAGGGGGGTCAATGAGCAGTTCTTC.

The chain recombines TRBV6-2 or TRBV6-3 with TRBJ2-5, with D perhaps matching TRBD1 (9 bases). This CDR3 contains 15 residues. Germline assignment: CDR1 MNHEY and CDR2 SVGEGT. Trimming pared 4 bases from V and 5 bases from J, leaving 17 bases between. CDR3 DNA sequence: TGTGCCAGCAGTTCACAGGGGGCTAGCGGGGAGACCCAGTACTTC. The encoded protein is CASSSQGASGETQYF.

The chain has TRBV28 and TRBJ1-5; perhaps TRBD1 as D (6 bases). Trimming shortened V by 5 bases and J by 5 bases, and 10 bases separated the two germline ends. The CDR3 sequence is 13 residues long. Germline lookup yields CDR1 MDHEN and CDR2 SYDVKM. The CDR3 nucleotides are TGTGCCAGCAGTGGACAGAGATATCAGCCCCAGCATTTT. It encodes CASSGQRYQPQHF.

CDR3 DNA: TGCAGTGCTAGTGGGCAGGAAAAACTGTTTTTT. Encoded protein: CSASGQEKLFF. The V call is TRBV20-1, the J call TRBJ1-4; D not certain. V lost 3 bases and J lost 8, with 7 bases in between. The germline V gene has CDR1 DFQATT and CDR2 SNEGSKA (reference sequence). CDR3 length equals 11 residues.

In regard to this clone: The limits of the CDR3 on the DNA are not certain, so only TCRdb's listed CDR3 is given. The chain carries TRBV5-6 and TRBJ2-7; TRBD1 is the table's D call and was not checked against the DNA. Germline V gene lookup returns CDR1 SGHDT and CDR2 YYEEEE. The CDR3 has 15 amino acids, counting both end residues. The CDR3 loop is CASSLVGTGTREEYF.

The chain recombines TRBV5-1 with TRBJ2-7, with 9 bases lining up with TRBD2. This CDR3 spans 15 amino acids. V was pared by 0 bases and J by 5 bases, with 6 bases of the junction left unmatched. Germline CDR1 and CDR2: SGHRS and YFSETQ. In DNA, the CDR3 is TGCGCCAGCAGCTTGGTAGCGGGAGCAGAGAACGAGCAGTACTTC. It specifies CASSLVAGAENEQYF.

The count of this clone is one. This chain joins TRBV7-2 and TRBJ1-6; D is unclear. The CDR3 totals 15 residues. V was trimmed by 5 bases and J by 6 bases, leaving 14 bases between them. CDR1 and CDR2 from the germline V gene are SGHTA and FQGNSA. The CDR3 DNA reads TGTGCCAGCAGCAGCTTTCCGGGTCTTAATTCACCCCTCCACTTT. Amino acid sequence: CASSSFPGLNSPLHF.

The chain is built from TRBV11-2 and TRBJ1-3; 8 bases align to TRBD1. CDR1 is SGHAT and CDR2 is FQNNGV in the germline V gene. The CDR3 has 15 amino acids. V was clipped by 5 bases and J by 4 bases; unmatched bases: 7. The CDR3 reads CASSDPRTGGNTIYF. CDR3 DNA sequence: TGTGCCAGCAGCGACCCTCGGACAGGGGGAAACACCATATATTTT.

The V and J genes are TRBV15 and TRBJ1-1; no firm D call. The CDR3 totals 14 residues. In germline, CDR1 is LNHNV, CDR2 YYDKDF (reference sequence). Trimming left V 8 bases short and J 1 base short, with 14 bases between. For the CDR3, the DNA is TGTGCCACCTCTCCGGGGTTAGGGAACACTGAAGCTTTCTTT. Translating gives CATSPGLGNTEAFF.

This rearrangement joins TRBV12-5 to TRBJ1-6; 8 nucleotides line up with TRBD1. The CDR3 is made up of 14 amino acids. Germline CDR1 and CDR2: LGHNT and FRNRAP. Trimming removed 7 bases from V and 14 bases from J; junction bases left unmatched: 13. CDR3 sequence (DNA): TGTGCTAGTGCCTGGGGGACAGGCGGCGAGGCCCTCCACTTT. Translating gives CASAWGTGGEALHF.

The rearrangement uses TRBV5-1 and TRBJ1-1, with TRBD1 as a possible D gene (5 bases). Trimming shortened V by 0 bases and J by 4 bases, and 10 bases separated the two germline ends. CDR3 size: 14 residues. Germline V gene lookup returns CDR1 SGHRS and CDR2 YFSETQ. This chain's CDR3 is CASSLGQGPTEAFF. The CDR3 nucleotides are TGCGCCAGCAGCTTGGGGCAGGGTCCCACTGAAGCTTTCTTT.

The rearrangement joins TRBV28 to TRBJ2-3; a possible D gene is TRBD1 (5 bases). CDR1 and CDR2 (germline): MDHEN, SYDVKM. Trimming cost V 7 bases and J 2 bases, with 10 bases left between them. This CDR3 contains 13 residues. The CDR3 nucleotides read TGTGCCAGCATCCAGGGAACCACAGATACGCAGTATTTT. Amino acid sequence: CASIQGTTDTQYF. Supplemented by reference TRBV28 and TRBJ2-3, the full variable domain reads DVKVTQSSRYLVKRTGEKVFLECVQDMDHENMFWYRQDPGLGLRLIYFSYDVKMKEKGDIPEGYSVSREKKERFSLILESASTNQTSMYLCASIQGTTDTQYFGPGTRLTVL.

This rearrangement joins TRBV6-1 to TRBJ2-7, with 8 bases matching TRBD1. CDR1 and CDR2 (germline): MNHNS, SASEGT. This CDR3 has 16 amino acids. V dropped 0 bases and J dropped 2; count of bases not matched to a gene: 6. The DNA of the CDR3 is TGTGCCAGCAGTGAAGCGGTGACAGGGGATCCCTACGAGCAGTACTTC. Its translation: CASSEAVTGDPYEQYF.

This clone was found once. The genes are TRBV5-1 and TRBJ1-3; D not certain. The V gene's germline CDR1 is SGHRS and CDR2 YFSETQ. The CDR3 has 13 residues. Trimming took off 0 bases at V and 4 bases at J, with 5 bases between the two ends. In DNA, the CDR3 is TGCGCCAGCAGCTTGGAGACAGGAAACACCATATATTTT. It yields the protein CASSLETGNTIYF.

The chain combines TRBV6-1 with TRBJ2-7, with D possibly matching TRBD1 (6 bases). Germline-derived CDR1 and CDR2 are MNHNS and SASEGT. Trimming removed 2 bases from V and 4 bases from J, with 18 bases in between. The CDR3 is made up of 16 amino acids. The CDR3 DNA is TGTGCCAGCAGTGAACAAATAGGACAGCCCATATACGAGCAGTACTTC. Amino acid sequence: CASSEQIGQPIYEQYF.